Shown below are 21 T cell receptor beta chains from a single sample sequenced in a study of tumor-infiltrating lymphocytes in primary liver carcinoma. The template, roughly 510 ng total RNA, yielded TCR beta cDNA made with a constant-region primer. Library construction for TCR beta comprised three nested multiplex PCR rounds performed with slightly modified ARM-PCR. The two initial PCR rounds, roughly 9 cycles each, used TRBV1-TRBV30 forward and C-beta reverse primers. MiXCR, applied by TCRdb to the multiplex PCR reads, yields one record per CDR3 protein. This sample has roughly 190,000 distinct CDR3 sequences; 70% to 90% occur once, and the top ten carry 15% to 20%. Co-extraction of both nucleic acids (RNA and DNA) used about 18-31 mg of unsorted bulk tissue. Sequencing was performed on tumor tissue from primary liver carcinoma. The receptor set was obtained from a man aged 35-49 years with primary liver carcinoma and hepatitis B virus infection.

This chain links TRBV14 with TRBJ2-1; D unresolved. The CDR3 length is 13 residues. CDR1 and CDR2 (germline): SGHDN, FVKESK. The V gene lost 7 bases and the J gene lost 10 bases, with 17 bases spanning the gap. The CDR3 sequence is CASNHDRVREQFF. The CDR3 DNA sequence: TGTGCCAGCAACCACGATCGGGTCAGGGAGCAGTTCTTC.

In regard to this clonotype: An end of the junction differs from the germline gene, which may be a read error. This sequence joins TRBV10-3 and TRBJ1-5; D is possibly TRBD1 (5 bases). Germline values: CDR1 ENHRY, CDR2 SYGVKD. CDR3 length: 15 residues. The CDR3 sequence is CASHSGLEGNQPRHF. As DNA, the CDR3 is TGTGCCAGTCATTCAGGGTTGGAGGGCAATCAGCCCCGGCATTTT.

This CDR3 reads CASSFRRLAEYEQYF. The CDR3 nucleotides read TGTGCCAGCAGCTTTAGGAGACTAGCGGAATACGAGCAGTACTTC. The V call is TRBV5-6, the J call TRBJ2-7; 9 positions match TRBD2. V dropped 2 bases and J dropped 4; count of bases not matched to a gene: 7. Per the germline V gene, CDR1 is SGHDT and CDR2 is YYEEEE. The CDR3 has 15 residues.

A note on this clonotype: One end of the junction fails to match germline, which may point to a read error. The chain has TRBV29-1 and TRBJ2-2, with TRBD2 identical over 10 bases. Germline V gives CDR1 SQVTM, CDR2 ANQGSEA. The length of the CDR3 is 15 residues. In DNA, the CDR3 is TGCAGTCTTGGGACTAGCGCGGCGAACACCGGGGAGTTGTTTTTT. It yields the protein CSLGTSAANTGELFF.

For this clonotype: Mismatch with germline at one junction end may stem from a read error. V is TRBV6-5 and J is TRBJ2-7; 8 nucleotides line up with TRBD1. Germline V gives CDR1 MNHEY, CDR2 SVGAGI. The CDR3 has 14 residues. The DNA for the CDR3 is TGTGCCAGCAGTTATACGGCAGGGGGCTACGAGCACTACTTC. Amino acid sequence: CASSYTAGGYEHYF.

To note about this clonotype: Since the CDR3 does not end with the conserved phenylalanine or tryptophan, this likely comes from a read error. This chain uses TRBV5-1 with TRBJ2-7, with TRBD1 matching 9 bases. J gave up 2 bases and V 4 bases, and 7 bases lay outside the gene matches. This CDR3 has 15 amino acids. Germline V gene data show CDR1 as SGHRS and CDR2 as YFSETQ. CDR3 DNA: TGCGCCAGCAGCAGTGACAGGGGGTTTGCCTACGAGCAGTACCTC. Its translation: CASSSDRGFAYEQYL.

Concerning this clonotype: Mismatch with germline at one junction end may stem from a read error. The chain links TRBV11-1 to TRBJ2-3; D not certain. The CDR3 loop spans 19 amino acids. Germline V gene data show CDR1 as SGHAT and CDR2 as FQDESV (reference sequence). This CDR3 reads CASSSWGISVGARTDTKYF. CDR3 bases: TGTGCCAGCAGTTCTTGGGGAATCTCTGTTGGAGCCCGCACAGATACGAAGTATTTT.

This clonotype was seen at least ten times. The chain joins TRBV6-2 or TRBV6-3 to TRBJ2-7, with 8 bases fitting TRBD2. V lost 4 bases to trimming and J lost 4 bases; unmatched junction nucleotides: 9. Germline V CDR1 and CDR2: MNHEY, SVGEGT. The CDR3 sequence is 15 residues long. The CDR3 spells CASSSERESRYEQYF. The DNA for the CDR3 is TGTGCCAGCAGTTCCGAGCGGGAGTCGCGATACGAGCAGTACTTC.

Turning to this clonotype: Sequence at one end of the junction differs from germline and may be a read error. The chain is built from TRBV11-1 and TRBJ2-7, with D perhaps TRBD2 (5 bases). Germline V lookup: CDR1 SGHAT, CDR2 FQDESV (reference sequence). The CDR3 contains 15 residues. The CDR3 sequence: CAISSSSDSSYEQYF. The CDR3 nucleotides read TGTGCCATCAGCTCATCCTCGGACTCCTCCTACGAGCAGTACTTC.

Comments on this clonotype: The junction shows a germline mismatch at one end, possibly a read error. In DNA form, the CDR3 reads TGTGCCAGCAGCTTGGGGATAGGAGGACCCAAGAACATTCAGTACTTC. Protein product: CASSLGIGGPKNIQYF. The chain joins TRBV6-6 to TRBJ2-4, with D maybe TRBD2 (5 bases). Germline assignment: CDR1 MNHNY and CDR2 SVGAGI (reference sequence). The CDR3 extends over 16 amino acids.

A word on this clonotype: Compared with germline, one end of the junction differs, possibly owing to a read error. The chain couples TRBV4-2 to TRBJ2-1; 8 bases match TRBD1. CDR1 is LGHNA, CDR2 YNFKEQ, per germline. The length of the CDR3 is 16 residues. CDR3 sequence (DNA): TGTGTCAGCAACCACGCCGGGAGACAGGGGAACAATGAGCAGTTCTTC. Amino acid sequence: CVSNHAGRQGNNEQFF.

As to this clonotype: A much larger clone differs from this one at a single base, so this may be a read error. The chain is built from TRBV30 and TRBJ2-7; D could derive from TRBD1 or TRBD2 (6 bases each). CDR1 and CDR2 (germline): GTSNPN, SVGIG (reference sequence). This CDR3 has 13 amino acids. V was clipped by 3 bases and J by 3 bases, with 12 bases between them. The CDR3 loop reads CAWRSGASYEQYF. For the CDR3, the DNA is TGTGCCTGGAGGTCGGGGGCAAGCTACGAGCAGTACTTC.

For this clonotype: This CDR3 is missing its conserved last phenylalanine or tryptophan, likely due to a read error. The V and J genes are TRBV4-2 and TRBJ1-1; perhaps TRBD1 as D (5 bases). Germline V gives CDR1 LGHNA, CDR2 YNFKEQ. The CDR3 loop spans 14 amino acids. Trimming stripped 5 bases from V and 6 bases from J, with 16 bases between. The CDR3 nucleotides are TGTGCCAGCAGCACAAACCAGGGAGGCGCTGAAGCTTTCTAT. Encoded protein: CASSTNQGGAEAFY.

About this clonotype: A much bigger clone sits one base away, suggesting this may be a read error. No conserved phenylalanine or tryptophan is present at the end of the CDR3, so a read error is the likely explanation. This chain links TRBV12-3 or TRBV12-4 with TRBJ1-1; D ambiguous. Trimming removed 2 bases at V and 4 bases at J, with 2 bases between. The CDR3 runs to 11 residues. CDR3 region: CASSLTTEAFS. The CDR3 region has the DNA TGTGCCAGCAGTTTAACCACTGAAGCTTTCTCT.

V is TRBV29-1 and J is TRBJ2-1, with 11 bases aligning to TRBD1. In germline, CDR1 is SQVTM, CDR2 ANQGSEA. Unmatched junction bases numbered 15, after V lost 7 bases and J lost 16 bases. This CDR3 contains 13 residues. CDR3 amino acids: CSAGTGGYNEHFF. The CDR3 nucleotides are TGCAGCGCTGGGACAGGGGGATACAATGAACATTTCTTC.

Regarding this clonotype: A junction end diverges from the germline sequence, so it may reflect a read error. The V and J genes are TRBV30 and TRBJ2-1, with unresolved D. CDR1 is GTSNPN and CDR2 is SVGIG in the germline V gene (reference sequence). This CDR3 contains 11 residues. CDR3 residues: CTWVEYNEQFF. In nucleotides, the CDR3 is TGTACATGGGTGGAATACAACGAGCAGTTCTTC.

Regarding this clonotype: At one of its ends the junction is not consistent with the germline gene, which may arise from a read error. The genes are TRBV4-1 and TRBJ1-5; weak D call: TRBD2 (5 bases). Gene TRBJ2-3 matches the end of the DNA better, so the J call may be wrong. The length of the CDR3 is 15 residues. CDR1 and CDR2 from the germline V gene are MGHRA and YSYEKL. The DNA of the CDR3 is TGCGCCAGCAGTCAAGGGCGGAGGCCGAATCAGCCCCAGTATTTT. It specifies CASSQGRRPNQPQYF.

A word on this clonotype: A junction end diverges from the germline sequence, so it may reflect a read error. This chain links TRBV6-1 with TRBJ2-1, with D uncertain. Per the germline V gene, CDR1 is MNHNS and CDR2 is SASEGT. The length of the CDR3 is 14 residues. CDR3 residues: CASTVASEYNEQFF. The CDR3 DNA reads as TGTGCCAGCACCGTCGCTTCTGAGTACAATGAACAGTTCTTC.

In regard to this clonotype: The junction differs from germline at one of its ends, possibly a read error. The rearrangement joins TRBV11-2 to TRBJ2-5; maybe TRBD1 (5 bases). Germline lookup yields CDR1 SGHAT and CDR2 FQNNGV. The CDR3 length is 18 residues. The CDR3 loop is CTSSPSLIQGTGRETQYF. CDR3 in DNA: TGTACCAGCAGCCCTAGTTTAATCCAGGGTACTGGGCGGGAGACCCAGTACTTC.

The chain recombines TRBV12-3 or TRBV12-4 with TRBJ2-7, with TRBD2 matching 7 bases. The CDR3 extends over 15 amino acids. The CDR3 region is CVSSSGGSESYEQYF. The CDR3, as DNA: TGTGTCAGTAGTTCAGGCGGGAGTGAGTCCTACGAGCAGTACTTC.

The chain's CDR3 is CASCPPLDDRFNQPQHF. The CDR3 bases are TGTGCCAGCTGCCCCCCCCTGGACGATCGCTTCAATCAGCCCCAGCATTTT. The chain recombines TRBV6-6 with TRBJ1-5; D is undetermined. The CDR3 has 17 amino acids. Trimming took 8 bases from V and 3 from J, leaving 23 bases between them. Looked up from germline, CDR1 is MNHNY and CDR2 is SVGAGI (reference sequence).